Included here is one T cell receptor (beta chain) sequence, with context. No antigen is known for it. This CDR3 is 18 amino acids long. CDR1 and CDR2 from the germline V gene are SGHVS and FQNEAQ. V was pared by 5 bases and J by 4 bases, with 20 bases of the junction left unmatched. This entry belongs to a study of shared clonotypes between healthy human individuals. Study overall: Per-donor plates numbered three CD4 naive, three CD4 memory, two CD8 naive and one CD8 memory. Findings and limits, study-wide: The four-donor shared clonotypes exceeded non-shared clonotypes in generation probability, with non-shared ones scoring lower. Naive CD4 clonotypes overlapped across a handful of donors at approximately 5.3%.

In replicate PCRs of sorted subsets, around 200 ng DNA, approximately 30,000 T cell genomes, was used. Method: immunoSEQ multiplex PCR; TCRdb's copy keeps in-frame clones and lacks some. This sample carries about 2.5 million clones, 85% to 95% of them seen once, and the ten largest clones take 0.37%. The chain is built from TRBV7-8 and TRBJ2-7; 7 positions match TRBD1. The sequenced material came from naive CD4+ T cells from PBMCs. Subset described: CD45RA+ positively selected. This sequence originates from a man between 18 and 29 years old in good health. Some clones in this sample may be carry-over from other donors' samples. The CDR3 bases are TGTGCCAGCAGCCAAGAATCGTTTTGGGACAGAGGGCCATACGAGCAGTACTTC. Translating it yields CASSQESFWDRGPYEQYF.